This TCR beta chain was found in a study of T cell responses to AZD1222 COVID-19 vaccine. Study findings and constraints: Receipt of two AZD1222 doses was followed by a rise in Spike-specific TCR breadth and depth.

Trimming cost V 4 bases and J 7 bases; bases outside gene matches: 6. Germline V CDR1 and CDR2: ENHRY, SYGVKD. This CDR3 spans 13 amino acids. As concerns this clone: Its specificity is unknown.

The method was immunoSEQ multiplex PCR; TCRdb's version includes in-frame clones alone and lacks a portion of them. There are some 170,000 clones in the sample; more than 85% occur only once, and roughly 0.9% lies in the top ten. J is TRBJ2-5 and V is TRBV10-3, with 7 bases aligning to TRBD2. The receptor was derived from an adult in good health. Sequencing was performed on peripheral blood, taken on day 0 of AZD1222 vaccination. CDR3 nucleotides: TGTGCCATCAGTGGGGAGGGCGAGGGGACCCAGTACTTC. Translation gives CAISGEGEGTQYF.